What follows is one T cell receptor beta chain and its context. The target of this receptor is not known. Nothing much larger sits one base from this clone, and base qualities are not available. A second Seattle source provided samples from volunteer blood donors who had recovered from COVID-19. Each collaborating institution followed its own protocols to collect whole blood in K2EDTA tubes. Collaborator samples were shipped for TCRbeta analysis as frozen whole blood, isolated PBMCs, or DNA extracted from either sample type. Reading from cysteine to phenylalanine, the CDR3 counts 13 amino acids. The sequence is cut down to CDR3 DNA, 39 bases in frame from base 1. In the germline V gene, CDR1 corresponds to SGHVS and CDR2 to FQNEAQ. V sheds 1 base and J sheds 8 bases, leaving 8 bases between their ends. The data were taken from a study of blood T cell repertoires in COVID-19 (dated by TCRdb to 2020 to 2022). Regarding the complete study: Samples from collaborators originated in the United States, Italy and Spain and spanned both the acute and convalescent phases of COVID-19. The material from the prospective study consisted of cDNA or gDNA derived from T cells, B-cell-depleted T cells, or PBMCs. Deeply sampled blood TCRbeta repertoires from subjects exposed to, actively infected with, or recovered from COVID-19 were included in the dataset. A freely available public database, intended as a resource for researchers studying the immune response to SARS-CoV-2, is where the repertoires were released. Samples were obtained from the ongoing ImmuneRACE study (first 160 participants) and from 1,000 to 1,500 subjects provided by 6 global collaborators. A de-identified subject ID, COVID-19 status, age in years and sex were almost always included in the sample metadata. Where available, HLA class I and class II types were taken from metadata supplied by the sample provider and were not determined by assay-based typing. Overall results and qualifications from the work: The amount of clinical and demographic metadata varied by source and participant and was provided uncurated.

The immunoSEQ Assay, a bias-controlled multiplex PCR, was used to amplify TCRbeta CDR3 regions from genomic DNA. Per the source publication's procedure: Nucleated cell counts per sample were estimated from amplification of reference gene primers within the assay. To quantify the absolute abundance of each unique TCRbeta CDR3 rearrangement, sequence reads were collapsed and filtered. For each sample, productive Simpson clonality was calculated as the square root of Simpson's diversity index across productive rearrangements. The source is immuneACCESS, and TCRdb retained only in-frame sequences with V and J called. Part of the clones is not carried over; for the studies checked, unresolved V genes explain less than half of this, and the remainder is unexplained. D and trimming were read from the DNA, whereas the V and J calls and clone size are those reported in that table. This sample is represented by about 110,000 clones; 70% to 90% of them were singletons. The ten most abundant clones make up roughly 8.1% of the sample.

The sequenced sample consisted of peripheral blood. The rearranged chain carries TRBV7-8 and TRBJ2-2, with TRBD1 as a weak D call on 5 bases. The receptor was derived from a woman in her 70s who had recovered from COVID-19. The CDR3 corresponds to CASSLVQGGELFF. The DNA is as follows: TGTGCCAGCAGCTTAGTCCAGGGAGGGGAGCTGTTTTTT.